This T cell receptor beta chain was identified in a study of CD8+CD57+ T cells in acquired aplastic anemia (dated by TCRdb to between 2018 and 2020). Concerning the study at large: Extracted DNA from sorted CD4+ and CD8+ cells averaged approximately 3 ug, ranging from about 0.17 to 27.4 ug. Mean read counts for healthy donor samples were around 10 million for CD4+ cells and around 11 million for CD8+ cells.

What the study reported, not specific to this receptor: Patients and healthy controls showed no significant difference in CD8+ Simpson's diversity (P=0.060). Although 25 to 30 CD8+ CDR3 sequences were shared by patients and controls, these sequences appeared highly expressed in patients and within the immunodominant clones of patients.

This clonotype was recorded once. The target of this receptor is not known. A much bigger clone sits one base away, suggesting this may be a read error. Profiling of TCR beta VDJ combinations and CDR3 sequences used genomic DNA as the template. An Illumina HiSeq 2000 was used for TCR repertoire sequencing. The authors processed their data as follows. TRBV/TRBJ rearrangement plots, CDR3 size and DJ length profiles, and Simpson's diversity index were used to assess repertoires. The immunodominant clone was defined as the most abundant DNA sequence in deep sequencing data. CDR3 amino acid sequences were checked for sharing across subjects and were also compared against the VDJdb database and published repertoires. TCRdb trimmed public reads at Q25 via fastp, called clones via MiXCR and kept in-frame beta chains. CDR3 protein duplicates are merged, each entry listing the most common genes and DNA. These V and J calls are TCRdb output, not the study's own analysis. The table for this sample lists more than 100,000 distinct CDR3 sequences; 40% to 45% of them were counted only once. 8.4% of the sample lies in the top ten.

Spanning cysteine to phenylalanine, the CDR3 consists of 17 amino acids. Only the CDR3 part of the read is kept: 51 bases, read in frame from the first base. The study deep-sequenced TCR repertoires of sorted CD4+ and CD8+ blood T cells from severe aplastic anemia patients and healthy subjects. Ficoll-Paque density gradient centrifugation was used to isolate peripheral blood mononuclear cells. Before DNA was extracted, CD4+ and CD8+ T cells were sorted using either FACS or magnetic beads. Sequences were obtained from sorted CD4+, CD8+, or CD8+CD57+ T cells (not recorded which) from PBMCs. This chain joins TRBV12-3 or TRBV12-4 to TRBJ2-3, with 10 junctional bases fitting TRBD2. The receptor was derived from a human donor in good health, serving as a control. The CDR3 amino acid sequence is: CAGSIHLGSGGTDTQYF. The nucleotides read TGTGCCGGCAGTATACACTTGGGTAGCGGGGGGACAGATACGCAGTATTTT.